This T cell receptor beta chain was recovered during a study of T cell responses to AZD1222 COVID-19 vaccine (dated by TCRdb to the early 2020s). For the wider study: AZD1222 recipients given second doses at about 4 weeks or at about 12 weeks were pooled, since spike-specific TCR depth and breadth were not found to differ between the two schedules. TCR sequencing was performed for over 230 trial participants, of whom around 200 were given two doses of AZD1222 and around 26 were given two doses of MenACWY control vaccine. Trial participants were enrolled by age into subgroups of 18-55, 56-69 and 70-plus years, and about 150, 27 and 61 TCR-sequenced participants, respectively, were included in these subgroups. Overall study results and their limits: Nearly half of unique spike-specific TCRs reportedly recognized epitopes outside regions mutated in the B.1.351 and B.1.1.7 variants. Spike-specific TCR breadth and depth rose significantly after two AZD1222 doses compared with day 0 and with MenACWY recipients. Because no samples from the day 14 peak response were available, repertoires could be characterized only after the peak T cell response. The vaccine-associated CD4 TCRs covered the entire spike protein, and the dominant responses fell in regions 160-218 and 743-854. Conclusions about previously exposed vaccinees are limited, since just a handful of AZD1222 recipients were seropositive for SARS-CoV-2 at baseline. Participants were mostly white British and included more females than males, and it was suggested by the authors that clonal diversity may have been underestimated. In the small 56-69-year group, the increase in depth fell short of significance, most likely because of low power.

Taken with the paper, the label for time point translates to: baseline before first vaccination. The vaccinee samples were drawn from two UK trials, COV001 and COV002, one of which was a single-blind randomized controlled phase 2/3 trial testing AZD1222 (ChAdOx1 nCoV-19) in healthy adults. For TCRbeta chain sequencing, PBMC samples were collected from trial participants at day 0 and at day 28 after the second dose. Notes on this clone: Its antigen is not yet known. At one end the junction does not follow the germline gene, possibly because of a read error.

The CDR3 regions of human TCRbeta chains were analyzed by immunosequencing. The paper's processing steps were these. Repertoire TCRs were matched against a reference library of SARS-CoV-2-specific TCRs generated with the MIRA antigen-specificity platform. Breadth meant the fraction of unique TCRs that were SARS-CoV-2-associated, whereas depth meant the fraction of total T cells that were SARS-CoV-2-associated. Using the MIRA data, every spike-specific TCR was mapped to the spike region that the TCR reacted to and assigned to either a CD4 or a CD8 class. Log10-transformed breadth and depth values were compared by one-way ANOVA with Sidak's multiple comparisons tests. This immuneACCESS table, as held by TCRdb, lists in-frame sequences with V and J called but not all clones. Of the missing ones, under half trace to an unresolved V gene in checked studies; the others have no known cause. The DNA gave D and trimming, while V, J and clone size come from that table. The sample table holds roughly 97,000 clones, of which about 88% were seen once. The ten largest clones represent about 2.8% of the sample.

The sequence was obtained from an adult in good health. Sequenced material: peripheral blood, taken on day 0 of AZD1222 vaccination.

The nucleotide sequence is TGTGCCAGCAGTGACTCTACTGCCTCTGGAAACACCATATATTTT. It codes for CASSDSTASGNTIYF. The chain is made from TRBV6-5 and TRBJ1-3; a confident D gene designation cannot be given. The CDR3 measures 15 amino acids from cysteine to phenylalanine. CDR3 DNA is the only sequence kept; it has 45 bases, read in frame from the first base. CDR1 and CDR2 are read off the germline V gene as MNHEY and SVGAGI.